The source of this TCR beta chain is a study of blood T cell repertoires in COVID-19. Overall study context: Acute and convalescent COVID-19 samples came from the United States, Italy and Spain. In each case, the material was cDNA or gDNA derived from T cells, B-cell-depleted T cells, or PBMCs.

Germline loops: CDR1 MNHNY, CDR2 SVGAGI (reference sequence). The CDR3 contains 11 residues. V was clipped by 5 bases and J by 18 bases; unmatched bases: 6. Original analysis: Scientists estimated how many nucleated cells there were by amplifying reference gene primers. TCRdb keeps only in-frame clones here, not all; method: immunoSEQ multiplex PCR. That table is the source of V, J and clone size, and D and trimming were worked out from the DNA. Here the sample spans about 49,000 clones, over 80% being singletons. The receptor comes from a man aged 45-65 years with acute or convalescent COVID-19. The sequencing sample was made of peripheral blood. V usage is TRBV6-6 and J usage is TRBJ1-6; 8 bases agree with TRBD1. CDR3 sequence (DNA): TGTGCCAGCAGTATGGACAGGGACCCCCACTTT. Protein: CASSMDRDPHF.